This TCR beta chain comes out of a study of blood T cell repertoires in COVID-19. Study as a whole: COVID-19 samples, acute and convalescent, were from the United States, Italy and Spain. Sample material is recorded as cDNA or gDNA derived from T cells, B-cell-depleted T cells, or PBMCs.

Study processing details: Reference gene primer amplification in the assay estimated nucleated cell counts. Sequencing was performed with immunoSEQ multiplex PCR; in TCRdb, only in-frame clones are kept and a portion is missing. V and J calls and clone size are as listed in that table; D and trimming were resolved from the DNA. The sample includes about 110,000 clones, over 55% of them seen just once. The CDR3 consists of 14 residues. Germline V gene lookup returns CDR1 SGHDN and CDR2 FVKESK. Deletions cut 2 bases from V and 1 base from J, with 8 bases between. This TCR derives from a human donor with acute or convalescent COVID-19. The donor label of this sample is uncertain. This chain connects TRBV14 to TRBJ1-2; D remains unclear. The sample was peripheral blood. Written as DNA, the CDR3 is TGTGCCAGCAGCCAATACGGAGGTAACTATGGCTACACCTTC. Its translation: CASSQYGGNYGYTF. The whole variable domain, filled in from reference TRBV14 and TRBJ1-2, reads EAGVTQFPSHSVIEKGQTVTLRCDPISGHDNLYWYRRVMGKEIKFLLHFVKESKQDESGMPNNRFLAERTGGTYSTLKVQPAELEDSGVYFCASSQYGGNYGYTFGSGTRLTVV.